This entry lists 3 T cell receptor beta chains sequenced from one sample in a study of early T cells in non-severe SARS-CoV-2 infection. TCRdb itself ran the 5' RACE reads through MiXCR, one entry per CDR3 protein. In the table there are about 35,000 distinct CDR3 sequences, about 6.7% of which are singletons. The source material was whole blood. Receptors were obtained from an adult who was a healthcare worker with PCR-confirmed SARS-CoV-2 infection or an uninfected control (not recorded which).

This clonotype was picked up many times. This chain connects TRBV28 to TRBJ2-1, with D perhaps matching TRBD2 (6 bases). Deletions cut 5 bases from V and 3 bases from J, with 17 bases between. The CDR3 consists of 16 residues. Looked up from germline, CDR1 is MDHEN and CDR2 is SYDVKM. CDR3 protein: CASSLGGGSGYNEQFF. The CDR3 DNA is TGTGCCAGCAGTCTGGGTGGGGGGAGCGGCTACAATGAGCAGTTCTTC.

In this sample, this clonotype turned up many times. This rearrangement joins TRBV2 to TRBJ1-6, with D possibly matching TRBD1 (6 bases). Germline V gene sequence: CDR1 SNHLY, CDR2 FYNNEI. Deletions cut 1 base from V and 10 bases from J, with 14 bases between. The CDR3 spans 15 residues. The CDR3 DNA is TGTGCCAGCAGTGAAGACAGGGCCGGTCGGTCACCCCTCCACTTT. This gives the protein CASSEDRAGRSPLHF.

This clonotype has a count of ten or more. The chain couples TRBV29-1 to TRBJ2-3; D might be TRBD1 (5 bases). Germline assignment: CDR1 SQVTM and CDR2 ANQGSEA. CDR3 length: 12 amino acids. CDR3 loop: CSAQGLTDTQYF. CDR3 DNA: TGCAGTGCCCAGGGCCTCACAGATACGCAGTATTTT.